This T cell receptor beta chain was sequenced during a study of cytomegalovirus exposure and HLA in healthy donors. Findings and caveats of the study: Accounts indicate the classifier identified cytomegalovirus status with strong specificity and sensitivity.

Profiled with immunoSEQ multiplex PCR; TCRdb holds only in-frame clones, not every one. The profile shows fewer than 200,000 clones, roughly nine tenths of them singletons. Germline assignment: CDR1 SGHVS and CDR2 FQNEAQ. The V and J ends lost 5 bases and 8 bases respectively, with 16 bases between them. The CDR3 has 14 amino acids. Concerning this clone: The antigen is not known.

Sequenced sample: PBMCs. V gene TRBV7-8 combines with J gene TRBJ1-5, with D unclear. This receptor was taken from a woman in her 30s in good health and CMV-seronegative. CDR3 in DNA: TGTGCCAGCAGCGGAGGGCGAGAATCAAAGCCCCAGCATTTT. It translates to CASSGGRESKPQHF.